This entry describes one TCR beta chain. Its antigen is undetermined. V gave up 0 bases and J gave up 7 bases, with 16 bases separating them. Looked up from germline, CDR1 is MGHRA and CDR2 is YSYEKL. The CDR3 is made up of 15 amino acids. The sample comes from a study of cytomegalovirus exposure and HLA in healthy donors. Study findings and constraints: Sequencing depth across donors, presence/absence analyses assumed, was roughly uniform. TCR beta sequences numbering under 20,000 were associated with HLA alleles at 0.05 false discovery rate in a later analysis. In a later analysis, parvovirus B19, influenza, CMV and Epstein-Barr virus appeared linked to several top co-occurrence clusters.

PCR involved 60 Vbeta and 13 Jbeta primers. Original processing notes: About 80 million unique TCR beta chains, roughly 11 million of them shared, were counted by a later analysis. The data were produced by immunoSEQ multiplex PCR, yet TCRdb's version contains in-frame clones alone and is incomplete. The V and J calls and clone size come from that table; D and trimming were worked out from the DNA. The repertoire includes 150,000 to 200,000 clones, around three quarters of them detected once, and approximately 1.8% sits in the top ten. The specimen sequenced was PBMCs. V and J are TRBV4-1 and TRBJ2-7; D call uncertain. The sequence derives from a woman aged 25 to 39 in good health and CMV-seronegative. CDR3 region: CASSQESTPRFEQYF. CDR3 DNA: TGCGCCAGCAGCCAAGAATCGACACCCCGGTTTGAGCAGTACTTC.